This T cell receptor beta chain was recorded in a study of T cells after somatic rescue of genetic block (dated by TCRdb to 2019 to 2021). General notes on the study: The study assessed how robust, over the long term, a T-cell system was when the system had developed through somatic rescue of a genetic block in T-cell development.

As regards this clone: The target of this receptor is not known. No much larger clone is present one base from it, and per-base qualities are unavailable.

Libraries were constructed by the immunoSEQ multiplex PCR assay. Not all clones reach the TCRdb copy of this immuneACCESS table, which keeps in-frame sequences only. Checked studies attribute under half of the gap to unresolved V genes and leave the rest unexplained. In this sample the table shows 60,000 to 90,000 clones, roughly 91% of which occur a single time. The ten top clones hold approximately 3% of the sample. V loses 1 base of germline sequence and J loses 6 bases, and the interval between the two ends is 12 bases. The CDR3, cysteine through phenylalanine, is 14 amino acids long. Just CDR3 DNA is preserved here, 42 bases in frame from base 1. The germline V gene (reference sequence) specifies SGHKS as CDR1 and YYEKEE as CDR2.

The chain joins TRBV5-5 to TRBJ2-3; the D gene could be either TRBD1 or TRBD2, each agreeing at 6 bases. The receptor comes from a man aged 25 to 40. Sequencing was performed on peripheral blood mononuclear cells (PBMCs). The CDR3 protein: CASSLYRGPDTQYF. The sequenced DNA: TGTGCCAGCAGCTTGTATCGGGGGCCGGATACGCAGTATTTT.